This T cell receptor (beta chain) originates from a study of blood T cell repertoires in COVID-19. The assay was immunoSEQ multiplex PCR, and TCRdb's table has in-frame clones only and misses some. The sample carries more than 100,000 clones, approximately 90% recorded once. This clone was seen only a few times. Sequencing input: peripheral blood. The TCR was taken from a woman of 80 years or more in a cohort sampled during active COVID-19.

CDR3 DNA sequence: TGTGCCAGCTCACCTCCTGTCAGAGCGGGAGGTGGGGAGCAGTACTTC. It encodes CASSPPVRAGGGEQYF. J is TRBJ2-7 and V is TRBV18, with 9 bases lining up with TRBD2. Germline CDR1 is KGHSH and CDR2 is LQKENI. J was trimmed by 7 bases and V by 3 bases; bases with no gene match: 13. There are 16 residues in the CDR3.